This entry lists 20 T cell receptor beta chains sequenced from one sample in a study of T cell changes during pregnancy in multiple sclerosis. Profiling relied on immunoSEQ multiplex PCR, and the TCRdb table lists in-frame clones only, not all of them. The data show about 51,000 clones, 75% to 95% seen once. The specimen comprised CD8+ T cells from peripheral blood mononuclear cells, sampled in the second trimester of pregnancy. These receptors all come from a female donor with multiple sclerosis, enrolled in a pregnancy study.

The chain is built from TRBV12-1 and TRBJ1-2. TRBV12-1 is a recognized pseudogene. The CDR3 consists of 13 residues. The CDR3 nucleotides are TGTGCCAGCAGCGAGGGGGGGAGCTATGGCTACACCTTC. It yields the protein CASSEGGSYGYTF.

V gene TRBV4-1 combines with J gene TRBJ2-7; possible D gene TRBD2, 5 bases. V dropped 3 bases and J dropped 7 bases, with 19 bases sitting between them. From germline, CDR1 is MGHRA and CDR2 YSYEKL. CDR3 length equals 15 residues. The CDR3 reads CASSHPAGFSGEQYF. In DNA, the CDR3 is TGCGCCAGCAGCCATCCCGCGGGCTTCAGTGGGGAGCAGTACTTC.

This rearrangement joins TRBV14 to TRBJ2-7; tentative D call: TRBD1 (5 bases). V was clipped by 1 base and J by 4 bases, with 8 bases between them. This CDR3 has 13 residues. The germline gives CDR1 SGHDN, CDR2 FVKESK. CDR3 amino acids: CASSQGGFYEQYF. The CDR3 DNA reads as TGTGCCAGCAGCCAAGGGGGCTTTTACGAGCAGTACTTC.

V and J are TRBV7-9 and TRBJ2-7, with 7 bases matching TRBD2. The CDR3 is made up of 13 amino acids. Germline loops: CDR1 SEHNR, CDR2 FQNEAQ (reference sequence). J lost 1 base, V lost 5 bases, and 2 bases had no gene match. CDR3 bases: TGTGCCAGCAGCCCCGGGGGGTCCTACGAGCAGTACTTC. Its protein product is CASSPGGSYEQYF.

This chain joins TRBV7-2 and TRBJ2-7, with 7 bases matching TRBD1. Germline-derived CDR1 and CDR2 are SGHTA and FQGNSA. CDR3 length equals 14 residues. V was pared by 5 bases and J by 3 bases, with 7 bases of the junction left unmatched. The CDR3 coding sequence is TGTGCCAGCAGCCCCCGGACAGGTTACTACGAGCAGTACTTC. The encoded protein is CASSPRTGYYEQYF.

The genes are TRBV7-6 and TRBJ2-5; 11 bases are shared with TRBD2. V was pared by 5 bases and J by 5 bases, with 4 bases of the junction left unmatched. Germline assignment: CDR1 SGHVS and CDR2 FNYEAQ. The CDR3 runs 14 residues. CDR3 loop: CASSTSGGRETQYF. CDR3 coding DNA: TGTGCCAGCAGCACTAGCGGGGGTCGGGAGACCCAGTACTTC.

This clone was recorded only once. The chain is built from TRBV4-2 and TRBJ1-1; 8 bases map to TRBD1. The length of the CDR3 is 15 residues. The V gene end was trimmed by 5 bases and the J gene end by 1 base; junction bases not matched to a gene: 6. The V gene's germline CDR1 is LGHNA and CDR2 YNFKEQ. CDR3 loop: CASSLVGTGNTEAFF. The CDR3 bases are TGTGCCAGCAGCTTGGTTGGGACAGGGAACACTGAAGCTTTCTTT.

The J gene is TRBJ2-3, the V gene TRBV2, with 15 bases lining up with TRBD2. V dropped 6 bases and J dropped 6; count of bases not matched to a gene: 4. Germline V gene data show CDR1 as SNHLY and CDR2 as FYNNEI. This CDR3 region has 15 residues. DNA of the CDR3: TGTGCCAGCAGGGGACTAGCGGGGGGCAGGGATACGCAGTATTTT. Its translation: CASRGLAGGRDTQYF.

The chain is built from TRBV7-3 and TRBJ2-5; perhaps TRBD2 as D (7 bases). This CDR3 is 16 amino acids long. Germline V gene sequence: CDR1 SGHTA, CDR2 FQGTGA. V was trimmed by 5 bases and J by 6 bases, leaving 22 bases between them. The CDR3 DNA follows: TGTGCCAGCAGCCTAGTGGGGCGGGGGCCTCAGCAGACCCAGTACTTC. Translation gives CASSLVGRGPQQTQYF.

The chain carries TRBV7-8 and TRBJ1-3; 7 positions agree with TRBD1. Germline V gene sequence: CDR1 SGHVS, CDR2 FQNEAQ. Trimming removed 4 bases from V and 3 bases from J; junction bases left unmatched: 9. The CDR3 length is 16 residues. The CDR3 sequence is CASSSNPDRVGNTIYF. CDR3 sequence (DNA): TGTGCCAGCAGCTCTAACCCTGACAGGGTTGGAAACACCATATATTTT.

The chain employs TRBV2 and TRBJ2-1; 15 bases are a match to TRBD2. Trimming removed 6 bases from V and 8 bases from J; junction bases left unmatched: 17. The CDR3 totals 19 residues. The germline V gene has CDR1 SNHLY and CDR2 FYNNEI. CDR3 DNA: TGTGCCAGCAGCGGGACTAGCGGGGGGACCGATCCCCTATTCTATGAGCAGTTCTTC. As protein: CASSGTSGGTDPLFYEQFF.

V and J are TRBV4-1 and TRBJ2-1, with 9 bases aligning to TRBD2. After removal of 0 bases from V and 6 bases from J, the junction contained 6 bases not matched to a gene. The V gene's germline CDR1 is MGHRA and CDR2 YSYEKL. The CDR3 is 16 amino acids. The CDR3 DNA reads as TGCGCCAGCAGCCAAGATCCAGGACTAGCGCTCAATGAGCAGTTCTTC. This sequence encodes CASSQDPGLALNEQFF.

CDR3: CATGEGAHGYTF. Here the CDR3 DNA reads TGTGCCACCGGCGAAGGGGCGCATGGCTACACCTTC. This chain joins TRBV15 and TRBJ1-2; D possibly corresponds to TRBD1 (5 bases). CDR3 length: 12 amino acids. Germline CDR1 is LNHNV and CDR2 is YYDKDF (reference sequence). V lost 8 bases and J lost 6, with 13 bases in between.

This chain links TRBV9 with TRBJ2-2, with 7 bases fitting TRBD1. CDR3 length: 19 amino acids. Per the germline V gene, CDR1 is SGDLS and CDR2 is YYNGEE. The J segment lost 0 bases and the V segment lost 1 base, leaving 12 bases of the junction unmatched. CDR3 amino acids: CASSVRGRGQFANTGELFF. In DNA, the CDR3 is TGTGCCAGCAGCGTAAGGGGTCGGGGACAGTTCGCGAACACCGGGGAGCTGTTTTTT.

The rearrangement links TRBV4-1 to TRBJ2-7; D is uncertain. The ends were cut back, 1 base at V and 0 bases at J, with 13 bases in the middle. The CDR3 contains 16 residues. Germline CDR1 is MGHRA and CDR2 is YSYEKL. The CDR3 region is CASSQGLQLSSYEQYF. The CDR3 nucleotides read TGCGCCAGCAGCCAAGGCTTACAGCTAAGCTCCTACGAGCAGTACTTC.

The chain carries TRBV29-1 and TRBJ1-1; D is possibly TRBD1 (5 bases). The germline CDR1 and CDR2 sequences are SQVTM and ANQGSEA. Trimming pared 4 bases from V and 1 base from J, leaving 16 bases between. CDR3 length equals 15 residues. CDR3 region: CSVAGVWERNTEAFF. CDR3 bases: TGCAGCGTTGCGGGGGTGTGGGAGAGGAACACTGAAGCTTTCTTT.

V gene TRBV7-2 combines with J gene TRBJ2-3; 8 positions agree with TRBD2. The CDR3 is 16 residues long. V lost 5 bases, J lost 4 bases, and 11 bases stayed unmatched. Germline V lookup: CDR1 SGHTA, CDR2 FQGNSA. The CDR3 region is CASSPLNGGAPDTQYF. Here the CDR3 DNA reads TGTGCCAGCAGCCCTCTGAACGGGGGGGCTCCAGATACGCAGTATTTT.

This chain connects TRBV27 to TRBJ1-2, with 7 bases lining up with TRBD1. Germline values: CDR1 MNHEY, CDR2 SMNVEV (reference sequence). V gave up 3 bases and J gave up 4 bases; unmatched junction bases: 5. This CDR3 has 14 amino acids. CDR3 protein: CASSLTGTFYGYTF. CDR3 coding DNA: TGTGCCAGCAGTTTGACAGGGACCTTCTATGGCTACACCTTC.

This chain links TRBV18 with TRBJ1-5; the D gene is possibly TRBD1 (5 bases). Germline CDR1 reads KGHSH; CDR2 reads LQKENI. V lost 3 bases and J lost 5, with 20 bases in between. This CDR3 spans 17 amino acids. The CDR3 loop is CASSPPGEGQEDQPQHF. Written as DNA, the CDR3 is TGTGCCAGCTCACCGCCGGGGGAAGGGCAGGAGGATCAGCCCCAGCATTTT.

The rearrangement uses TRBV4-3 and TRBJ1-2, with D possibly matching TRBD1 (6 bases). The CDR3 runs 15 residues. V lost 3 bases and J 5 bases, leaving 16 bases between the germline ends. The germline CDR1 and CDR2 sequences are LGHNA and YSLEER. The chain's CDR3 is CASSHRTGGLYGYTF. The CDR3 bases are TGCGCCAGCAGCCATAGGACGGGGGGGCTTTATGGCTACACCTTC.